The 24 T cell receptor beta chains in this list originate from one sample, sequenced in a study of T cell changes during pregnancy in multiple sclerosis. Data came from immunoSEQ multiplex PCR; TCRdb stores just in-frame clones and leaves some out. The sample shows fewer than 40,000 clones, over 75% of them seen only once. Specimen: CD8+ T cells from peripheral blood mononuclear cells, collected in the first trimester of pregnancy. These receptors were collected from a female donor with multiple sclerosis, enrolled in a pregnancy study.

The chain carries TRBV19 and TRBJ1-5, with 8 bases lining up with TRBD1. The CDR3 contains 14 residues. From germline, CDR1 is LNHDA and CDR2 SQIVND (reference sequence). Trimming cost V 10 bases and J 0 bases; bases outside gene matches: 5. The CDR3 sequence is CATQQGDSNQPQHF. The CDR3 DNA sequence: TGTGCCACTCAACAGGGGGATAGCAATCAGCCCCAGCATTTT.

The chain combines TRBV27 with TRBJ2-7, with D tentatively TRBD2 (5 bases). Trimming left V 2 bases short and J 5 bases short, with 19 bases between. Germline-derived CDR1 and CDR2 are MNHEY and SMNVEV (reference sequence). The CDR3 is 16 residues long. The CDR3 region is CASSLIPPAPRDEQYF. CDR3 nucleotide sequence: TGTGCCAGCAGTTTAATACCCCCGGCGCCGCGGGACGAGCAGTACTTC.

A word on this clone: This sample includes further DNA sequences coding for the same CDR3. The rearrangement uses TRBV5-4 and TRBJ2-5; the D is unclear. Trimming removed 1 base at V and 5 bases at J, with 9 bases between. Germline V lookup: CDR1 SGHNT, CDR2 YYREEE (reference sequence). The CDR3 is made up of 13 amino acids. The CDR3 here is CASSLRSQETQYF. In DNA form, the CDR3 reads TGTGCCAGCAGCTTGCGGAGCCAGGAGACCCAGTACTTC.

The J gene is TRBJ1-1, the V gene TRBV28; D is unresolved. Germline lookup yields CDR1 MDHEN and CDR2 SYDVKM. This CDR3 spans 15 amino acids. V was cut by 4 bases and J by 1 base, with 13 bases left in between. CDR3 DNA: TGTGCCAGCAGTTCTCCCCCACAGCCGAACACTGAAGCTTTCTTT. This sequence encodes CASSSPPQPNTEAFF.

The gene calls are TRBV27 and TRBJ2-2; TRBD1 is a possible D gene (5 bases). V dropped 5 bases and J dropped 7 bases, with 8 bases sitting between them. Germline CDR1 is MNHEY and CDR2 is SMNVEV (reference sequence). This CDR3 contains 12 residues. This chain's CDR3 is CASSLTGGELFF. The DNA for the CDR3 is TGTGCCAGCAGTCTTACAGGCGGGGAGCTGTTTTTT.

A few counts support this clone. The chain has TRBV6-6 and TRBJ2-7, with 7 bases fitting TRBD1. Germline trimming cut 8 bases from V and 3 bases from J; bases unmatched to any gene: 7. Germline CDR1 is MNHNY and CDR2 is SVGAGI (reference sequence). The CDR3 sequence is 13 residues long. As DNA, the CDR3 is TGTGCCAGCGGAACGGGACAGAGCTACGAGCAGTACTTC. Protein product: CASGTGQSYEQYF.

V usage is TRBV11-3 and J usage is TRBJ2-1; tentative D call: TRBD1 (5 bases). Trimming left V 1 base short and J 7 bases short, with 8 bases between. The germline V gene encodes CDR1 SGHNT and CDR2 YENEEA. The CDR3 totals 13 residues. The CDR3 DNA is TGTGCCAGCAGCTTAGGGACAACTAATGAGCAGTTCTTC. Translating gives CASSLGTTNEQFF.

The chain joins TRBV14 to TRBJ1-2; weak D call: TRBD1 (6 bases). The V gene lost 2 bases and the J gene lost 4 bases, with 8 bases spanning the gap. Germline lookup yields CDR1 SGHDN and CDR2 FVKESK. The CDR3 is made up of 13 amino acids. CDR3 sequence (DNA): TGTGCCAGCAGCCAACGGACAGCCTATGGCTACACCTTC. It specifies CASSQRTAYGYTF.

V is TRBV6-5 and J is TRBJ2-1, with a tentative D call TRBD2 (6 bases). The V gene's germline CDR1 is MNHEY and CDR2 SVGAGI. Trimming cost V 2 bases and J 4 bases, with 15 bases left between them. The length of the CDR3 is 16 residues. CDR3 DNA sequence: TGTGCCAGCAGTTACCCTTACTCGGGGGTGTACAATGAGCAGTTCTTC. Translating it yields CASSYPYSGVYNEQFF.

The chain links TRBV6-4 to TRBJ1-1, with D possibly matching TRBD1 (6 bases). The V end was cut by 3 bases, the J end by 1 base, with 12 bases between. CDR3 length: 15 amino acids. Germline-derived CDR1 and CDR2 are MRHNA and SNTAGT. Written as DNA, the CDR3 is TGTGCCAGCAGTGATCGACAGGTCCGGAACACTGAAGCTTTCTTT. Translated: CASSDRQVRNTEAFF.

This chain uses TRBV15 with TRBJ1-1; D perhaps matches TRBD1 (5 bases). In germline, CDR1 is LNHNV, CDR2 YYDKDF (reference sequence). The CDR3 sequence is 13 residues long. The V and J ends lost 3 bases and 1 base respectively, with 6 bases between them. The CDR3 DNA follows: TGTGCCACCAGCAGCGGACAGAACACTGAAGCTTTCTTT. Protein product: CATSSGQNTEAFF. Variable domain in full (rest from reference TRBV15 and TRBJ1-1): DAMVIQNPRYQVTQFGKPVTLSCSQTLNHNVMYWYQQKSSQAPKLLFHYYDKDFNNEADTPDNFQSRRPNTSFCFLDIRSPGLGDTAMYLCATSSGQNTEAFFGQGTRLTVV.

In its sample, this clone was seen a few times. The chain joins TRBV28 to TRBJ2-1; D not resolved. The CDR3 length is 11 residues. Germline values: CDR1 MDHEN, CDR2 SYDVKM. The germline V and J ends were trimmed by 5 bases and 4 bases, with 3 bases remaining between them. The DNA for the CDR3 is TGTGCCAGCAGTCAATACAATGAGCAGTTCTTC. Translating it yields CASSQYNEQFF. Full variable domain (rest looked up from reference TRBV28 and TRBJ2-1): DVKVTQSSRYLVKRTGEKVFLECVQDMDHENMFWYRQDPGLGLRLIYFSYDVKMKEKGDIPEGYSVSREKKERFSLILESASTNQTSMYLCASSQYNEQFFGPGTRLTVL.

The V call is TRBV2, the J call TRBJ2-1; 10 bases are a match to TRBD1. This CDR3 is built from 14 residues. Losses at the gene ends were 7 bases for V and 4 bases for J; bases not matched to a gene: 4. The germline CDR1 and CDR2 sequences are SNHLY and FYNNEI. CDR3 DNA sequence: TGTGCCAGCACGTGGGGACAGGGGTACAATGAGCAGTTCTTC. Protein product: CASTWGQGYNEQFF. The variable domain in full, with the rest retrieved from reference TRBV2 and TRBJ2-1, is EPEVTQTPSHQVTQMGQEVILRCVPISNHLYFYWYRQILGQKVEFLVSFYNNEISEKSEIFDDQFSVERPDGSNFTLKIRSTKLEDSAMYFCASTWGQGYNEQFFGPGTRLTVL.

The V call is TRBV19, the J call TRBJ2-1; 8 bases agree with TRBD2. Germline CDR1 and CDR2: LNHDA and SQIVND (reference sequence). There are 15 residues in the CDR3. V trimming: 9 bases; J trimming: 3 bases; junction bases outside the gene matches: 10. The CDR3 coding sequence is TGTGCCAGCACTACCGGGACTAGGGTCTACAATGAGCAGTTCTTC. Protein product: CASTTGTRVYNEQFF. Complete variable domain (other parts from reference TRBV19 and TRBJ2-1): DGGITQSPKYLFRKEGQNVTLSCEQNLNHDAMYWYRQDPGQGLRLIYYSQIVNDFQKGDIAEGYSVSREKKESFPLTVTSAQKNPTAFYLCASTTGTRVYNEQFFGPGTRLTVL.

The chain is built from TRBV27 and TRBJ1-5, with 9 positions matching TRBD1. V was clipped by 6 bases and J by 6 bases; unmatched bases: 3. CDR3 length: 13 residues. Germline CDR1 and CDR2: MNHEY and SMNVEV (reference sequence). The CDR3 spells CASRGQGGQPQHF. The CDR3 DNA reads TGTGCCAGCAGGGGACAGGGTGGTCAGCCCCAGCATTTT.

The V gene is TRBV15, the J gene TRBJ1-2; D ambiguous. The CDR3 is 13 amino acids. The V and J ends lost 9 bases and 2 bases respectively, with 13 bases between them. The V gene's germline CDR1 is LNHNV and CDR2 YYDKDF (reference sequence). DNA for the CDR3: TGTGCCACGTCGCAGGTCCCAAACTATGGCTACACCTTC. It specifies CATSQVPNYGYTF.

This chain connects TRBV6-4 to TRBJ2-1; TRBD2 matches 14 bases. Per germline, CDR1 MRHNA and CDR2 SNTAGT. The CDR3 is 16 residues long. Unmatched junction bases numbered 2, after V lost 3 bases and J lost 4 bases. The DNA of the CDR3 is TGTGCCAGCAGTGAGACTAGCGGGAGGGGTTACAATGAGCAGTTCTTC. Translation gives CASSETSGRGYNEQFF.

The V gene is TRBV28, the J gene TRBJ2-5, with 10 bases that match TRBD2. The CDR3 extends over 18 amino acids. Germline-derived CDR1 and CDR2 are MDHEN and SYDVKM. V dropped 4 bases and J dropped 1; count of bases not matched to a gene: 12. This CDR3 is CASSCWSGLADCQETQYF. The DNA for the CDR3 is TGTGCCAGCAGTTGTTGGTCCGGACTAGCGGATTGCCAAGAGACCCAGTACTTC.

J is TRBJ2-1 and V is TRBV5-1; 10 positions match TRBD2. J lost 2 bases, V lost 4 bases, and 3 bases had no gene match. The CDR3 spans 15 residues. Germline V gives CDR1 SGHRS, CDR2 YFSETQ. CDR3 region: CASSPTSGPYNEQFF. In nucleotides, the CDR3 is TGCGCCAGCAGCCCGACTAGCGGGCCCTACAATGAGCAGTTCTTC.

This chain connects TRBV25-1 to TRBJ1-1; 12 bases are a match to TRBD1. This CDR3 has 17 amino acids. The J segment lost 1 base and the V segment lost 4 bases, leaving 7 bases of the junction unmatched. Germline V lookup: CDR1 MGHDK, CDR2 SYGVNS. This CDR3 is CASSAWGQGAGNTEAFF. The CDR3 region has the DNA TGTGCCAGCAGTGCTTGGGGACAGGGGGCCGGGAACACTGAAGCTTTCTTT.

The rearrangement joins TRBV5-1 to TRBJ2-7; 9 bases are a match to TRBD2. The CDR3 is made up of 21 amino acids. Germline V gene data show CDR1 as SGHRS and CDR2 as YFSETQ. With V trimmed by 1 base and J by 0 bases, 20 bases remained unmatched. CDR3 in amino acids: CASSLMGNPGLAQISSYEQYF. The CDR3 DNA is TGCGCCAGCAGCTTGATGGGGAACCCGGGACTAGCACAAATCAGCTCCTACGAGCAGTACTTC.

CDR3 nucleotides: TGTGCCAGCAAACGTGCCCTACGAGCAGAGCAGTACTTC. Translated, it gives CASKRALRAEQYF. The chain joins TRBV27 to TRBJ2-7; D is unclear. Germline V gene lookup returns CDR1 MNHEY and CDR2 SMNVEV (reference sequence). This CDR3 is built from 13 residues. Trimming pared 7 bases from V and 7 bases from J, leaving 17 bases between.

V and J are TRBV2 and TRBJ2-1; 14 nucleotides match TRBD2. With 10 bases clipped from V and 2 bases from J, the junction kept 16 bases outside the gene matches. The CDR3 totals 19 residues. CDR1 is SNHLY, CDR2 FYNNEI, per germline. CDR3 region: CAIETSGTSGRGAYNEQFF. The DNA for the CDR3 is TGTGCCATCGAGACCTCCGGGACTAGCGGGAGAGGGGCCTACAATGAGCAGTTCTTC.

This clone has just a few counts. This chain uses TRBV29-1 with TRBJ2-1; 9 bases match TRBD1. Germline-derived CDR1 and CDR2 are SQVTM and ANQGSEA. Unmatched junction bases numbered 1, after V lost 0 bases and J lost 1 base. The CDR3 extends over 15 amino acids. CDR3 residues: CSVEDGQGSYNEQFF. Here the CDR3 DNA reads TGCAGCGTTGAAGATGGACAGGGGTCCTACAATGAGCAGTTCTTC.